This T cell receptor beta chain was recorded in a study of graft-versus-host responses after intestinal transplantation. V was shortened by 3 bases and J by 4 bases, with 9 bases between the two germline ends. The CDR3 loop spans 14 amino acids. CDR1 and CDR2 (germline): SGHTA, FQGTGA. Profiled with immunoSEQ multiplex PCR; TCRdb holds only in-frame clones, not every one. The sample holds 95,000 or so clones; 90% are singletons and the top ten take 15% to 20%. General observations from the study: Early post-transplant falls in HvG clones accompanied the peak levels of circulating GvH clones.

As to this clone: Its target is not known.

Sequencing was performed on PBMCs, taken roughly 450 days after intestinal transplant. This sequence was found in a human patient who received an intestinal transplant, so some T cells may come from the graft donor. The chain carries TRBV7-3 and TRBJ2-2; a weak D match, TRBD1 (5 bases). The CDR3 protein is CASSLAGITGELFF. The CDR3 nucleotides are TGTGCCAGCAGCTTGGCAGGGATCACCGGGGAGCTGTTTTTT.